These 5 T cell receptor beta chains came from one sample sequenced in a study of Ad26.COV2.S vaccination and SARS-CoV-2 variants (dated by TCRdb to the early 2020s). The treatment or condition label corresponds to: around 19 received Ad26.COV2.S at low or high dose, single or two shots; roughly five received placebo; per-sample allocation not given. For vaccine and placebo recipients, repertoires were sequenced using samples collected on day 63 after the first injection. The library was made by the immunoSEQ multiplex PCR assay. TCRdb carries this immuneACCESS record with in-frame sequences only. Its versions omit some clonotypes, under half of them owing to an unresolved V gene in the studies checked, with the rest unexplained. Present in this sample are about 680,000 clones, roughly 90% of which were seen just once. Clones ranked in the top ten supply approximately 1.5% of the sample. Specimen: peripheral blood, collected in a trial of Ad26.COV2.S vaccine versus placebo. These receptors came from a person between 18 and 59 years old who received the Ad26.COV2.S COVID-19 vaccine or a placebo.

DNA for the CDR3: TGTGCCAGCAGCCGGACAGGGCAAGAGACCCAGTACTTC. As protein: CASSRTGQETQYF. The chain employs TRBV7-9 and TRBJ2-5; 8 nucleotides match TRBD1. The CDR3 has 13 residues. Trimming took 5 bases from V and 2 from J; bases not matched to a gene: 1. Germline loops: CDR1 SEHNR, CDR2 FQNEAQ (reference sequence).

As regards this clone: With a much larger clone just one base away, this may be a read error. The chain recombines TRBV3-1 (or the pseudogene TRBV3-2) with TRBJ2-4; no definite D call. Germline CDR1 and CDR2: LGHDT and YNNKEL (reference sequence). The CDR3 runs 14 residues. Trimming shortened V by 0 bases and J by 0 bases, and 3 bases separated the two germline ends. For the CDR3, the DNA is TGTGCCAGCAGCCAAGATCTAGCCAAAAACATTCAGTACTTC. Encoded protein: CASSQDLAKNIQYF.

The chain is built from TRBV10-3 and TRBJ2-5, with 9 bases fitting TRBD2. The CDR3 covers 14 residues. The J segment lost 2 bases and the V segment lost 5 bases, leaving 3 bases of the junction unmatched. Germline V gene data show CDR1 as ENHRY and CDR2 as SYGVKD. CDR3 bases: TGTGCCATCAGTACTAGCGGGCGACAAGAGACCCAGTACTTC. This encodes CAISTSGRQETQYF.

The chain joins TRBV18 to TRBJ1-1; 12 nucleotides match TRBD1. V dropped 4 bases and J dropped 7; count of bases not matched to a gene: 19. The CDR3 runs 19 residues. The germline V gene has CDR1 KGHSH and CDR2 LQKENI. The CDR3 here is CASSQRGQGARGNEIEAFF. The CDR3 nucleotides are TGTGCCAGCTCACAAAGGGGACAGGGGGCGCGGGGAAACGAAATTGAAGCTTTCTTT.

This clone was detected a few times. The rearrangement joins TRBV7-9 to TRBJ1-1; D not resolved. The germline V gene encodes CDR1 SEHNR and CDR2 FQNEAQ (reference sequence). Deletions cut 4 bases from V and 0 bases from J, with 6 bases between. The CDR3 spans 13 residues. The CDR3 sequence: CASSSSVNTEAFF. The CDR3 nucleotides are TGTGCCAGCAGCTCATCAGTGAACACTGAAGCTTTCTTT. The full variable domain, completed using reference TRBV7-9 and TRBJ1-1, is DTGVSQNPRHKITKRGQNVTFRCDPISEHNRLYWYRQTLGQGPEFLTYFQNEAQLEKSRLLSDRFSAERPKGSFSTLEIQRTEQGDSAMYLCASSSSVNTEAFFGQGTRLTVV.